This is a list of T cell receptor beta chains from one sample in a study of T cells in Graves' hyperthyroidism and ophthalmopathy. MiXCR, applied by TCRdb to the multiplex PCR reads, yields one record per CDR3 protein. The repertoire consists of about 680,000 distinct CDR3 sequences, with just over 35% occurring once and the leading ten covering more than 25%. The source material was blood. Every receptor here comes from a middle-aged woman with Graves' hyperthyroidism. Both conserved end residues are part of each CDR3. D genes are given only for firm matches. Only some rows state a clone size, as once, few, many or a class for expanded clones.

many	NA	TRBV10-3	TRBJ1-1	TGTGCCATCAGTGATGGGCCCGCGGATGGCACTGAAGCTTTCTTT	CAISDGPADGTEAFF
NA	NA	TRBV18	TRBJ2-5	TGTGCCAGCTCACCTAGGTTCACGGAGACCCAGTACTTC	CASSPRFTETQYF
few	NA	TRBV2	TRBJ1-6	TGTGCCAGCAGTTACGGGGGTAAATCACCCCTCCACTTT	CASSYGGKSPLHF
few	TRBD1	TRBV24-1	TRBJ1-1	TGTGCCACCAGTGAGGCCGGGACAGGGGCCACTGAAGCTTTCTTT	CATSEAGTGATEAFF
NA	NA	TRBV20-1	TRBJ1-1	TGCAGTGCTAATAACAGACATGATGTGAGAGCTTTCTTT	CSANNRHDVRAFF
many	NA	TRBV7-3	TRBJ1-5	TGTGCCAGCAGCTTGTCGACAGGTAGCAATCAGCCCCAGCATTTT	CASSLSTGSNQPQHF
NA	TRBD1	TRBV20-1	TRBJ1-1	TGCAGTGCTGGCGACAGGGGAGCTTTCTTT	CSAGDRGAFF
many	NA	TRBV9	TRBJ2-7	TGTGCCAGCAGCAAGGATTCCATTCCCTACGAGCAGTACTTC	CASSKDSIPYEQYF
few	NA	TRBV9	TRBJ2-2	TGTGCCAGCAGCGTACAGGGTTCCCTGAACACCGGGGAGCTGTTTTTT	CASSVQGSLNTGELFF
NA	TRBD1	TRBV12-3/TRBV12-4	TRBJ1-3	TGTGCCAGCAGTATAGAGGACAGGGGCCCTGGAAACACCACATATTTT	CASSIEDRGPGNTTYF
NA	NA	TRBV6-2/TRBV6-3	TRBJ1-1	TGTGCCAGCAGATCTCGCCAGGGGTTGAACACTGAAGCTTTCTTT	CASRSRQGLNTEAFF
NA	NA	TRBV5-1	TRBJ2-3	TGCGCCAGCAGCTCGCTCGACACAGATACGCAGTATTTT	CASSSLDTDTQYF
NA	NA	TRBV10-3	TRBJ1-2	TGTGCCATCAGTTCCATAGAGCTTAGGTTTCATGGCTACACCTTC	CAISSIELRFHGYTF
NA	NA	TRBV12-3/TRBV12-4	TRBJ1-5	TGTGCCAGCAGTTCAGGCTCTGTATACAATCAGCCCCAGCATTTT	CASSSGSVYNQPQHF
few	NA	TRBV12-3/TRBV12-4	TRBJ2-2	TGTGCCAGCAGTTTACGAGGGCCCGGGGCCGGGGAGCTGTTTTTT	CASSLRGPGAGELFF
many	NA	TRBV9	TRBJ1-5	TGTGCCAGCAGCGTAGCTCCAGGGAGCCAGCCCCAGCATTTT	CASSVAPGSQPQHF
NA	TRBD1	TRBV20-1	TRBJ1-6	TGCAGTGCTAGAGATGATGCAGTCGGGGACAGGGGTTGGTCCTATAATTCACCCCTCCACTTT	CSARDDAVGDRGWSYNSPLHF
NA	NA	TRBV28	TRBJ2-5	TGTGCCAGCCAAGACGCGCAAGAGACCCAGTACTTC	CASQDAQETQYF
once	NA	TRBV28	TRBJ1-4	TGTGCCAGCAGTTTAGTGTCAGGGGAAGGTGAAAAACTGTTTTTT	CASSLVSGEGEKLFF